One and the same sample provided the 27 T cell receptor beta chains below, sequenced in a study of CD8 T cells in ankylosing spondylitis. TCRdb recomputed calls from the 5' RACE reads with MiXCR, one row per CDR3 protein. This table has roughly 130,000 distinct CDR3 sequences, over 6.5% appearing once. The sequencing input was blood, either unsorted or a sorted T cell fraction (not recorded which). The source of these receptors is a male donor with ankylosing spondylitis or in good health (not recorded which).

This clonotype was counted at least ten times. This chain connects TRBV7-2 to TRBJ2-1; D uncertain. Trimming shortened V by 7 bases and J by 0 bases, and 13 bases separated the two germline ends. Germline CDR1 SGHTA, CDR2 FQGNSA. This CDR3 is 15 amino acids long. The CDR3 here is CASKPVPSSYNEQFF. CDR3 bases: TGTGCCAGCAAGCCAGTCCCGAGCTCCTACAATGAGCAGTTCTTC.

This clonotype was detected once. The V call is TRBV5-6, the J call TRBJ2-7; possibly TRBD1 for D (6 bases). The length of the CDR3 is 13 residues. Germline V lookup: CDR1 SGHDT, CDR2 YYEEEE. Deletions cut 8 bases from V and 1 base from J, with 13 bases between. CDR3 coding DNA: TGTGCCAGGGGCCAGGACAGTTCCTACGAGCAGTACTTC. As protein: CARGQDSSYEQYF.

This clonotype showed up many times. The genes are TRBV27 and TRBJ2-5; D gene ambiguous. Between the trimmed V and J ends, which lost 5 bases and 0 bases, there was a span of 13 bases. Germline CDR1 MNHEY, CDR2 SMNVEV (reference sequence). CDR3 size: 15 residues. The DNA for the CDR3 is TGTGCCAGCAGTACTAACCGCGATAACCAAGAGACCCAGTACTTC. Its protein is CASSTNRDNQETQYF.

There are many counts of this clonotype. This rearrangement joins TRBV5-1 to TRBJ1-6, with 7 bases lining up with TRBD1. The ends lost 3 bases at V and 4 bases at J; junction bases unmatched: 7. Germline CDR1 reads SGHRS; CDR2 reads YFSETQ. The CDR3 is made up of 16 amino acids. The CDR3 DNA reads TGCGCCAGCAGCTCTACCGCGGGACAGTATAATTCACCCCTCCACTTT. It codes for CASSSTAGQYNSPLHF.

This clonotype was recorded many times. The rearrangement uses TRBV19 and TRBJ1-3, with D perhaps TRBD1 (5 bases). This CDR3 has 14 amino acids. Germline V gene data show CDR1 as LNHDA and CDR2 as SQIVND (reference sequence). V was pared by 5 bases and J by 4 bases, with 12 bases between. The CDR3 is CASSFQGAGNTIYF. CDR3 in DNA: TGTGCCAGTAGTTTCCAGGGCGCCGGAAACACCATATATTTT.

There are many counts of this clonotype. V and J are TRBV29-1 and TRBJ2-7, with D perhaps TRBD1 (6 bases). This CDR3 has 13 residues. V lost 6 bases to trimming and J lost 5 bases, with 17 bases between them. Per the germline V gene, CDR1 is SQVTM and CDR2 is ANQGSEA. The CDR3 nucleotides read TGCAGCGTCTCCGCCAGGGGTTACAACGAGCAGTACTTC. Residues: CSVSARGYNEQYF.

Many counts were recorded for this clonotype. The CDR3 loop reads CASSLPRERTDTQYF. CDR3 nucleotides: TGTGCCAGCAGCTTACCCAGGGAGCGCACAGATACGCAGTATTTT. V is TRBV5-6 and J is TRBJ2-3; either TRBD1 or TRBD2 may supply D (5 bases each). Germline lookup yields CDR1 SGHDT and CDR2 YYEEEE. This CDR3 has 15 amino acids. With 2 bases removed from V and 1 base from J, the gap between germline ends came to 11 bases.

This clonotype has at least ten counts. The CDR3 region is CSARATSGGAYNEQFF. The CDR3 nucleotides are TGCAGTGCTAGGGCCACTAGCGGGGGGGCCTACAATGAGCAGTTCTTC. The genes are TRBV20-1 and TRBJ2-1, with 13 bases fitting TRBD2. Germline assignment: CDR1 DFQATT and CDR2 SNEGSKA (reference sequence). Trimming took 3 bases from V and 2 from J; bases not matched to a gene: 4. This CDR3 is built from 16 residues.

This clonotype was seen ten or more times. The V and J genes are TRBV20-1 and TRBJ2-7; TRBD1 might be the D (6 bases). The CDR3 loop spans 15 amino acids. Germline V gene sequence: CDR1 DFQATT, CDR2 SNEGSKA (reference sequence). V lost 0 bases to trimming and J lost 2 bases, with 14 bases between them. CDR3 sequence reads: CSARDFGQNAYEQYF. As DNA, the CDR3 is TGCAGTGCTAGAGATTTCGGACAGAACGCCTACGAGCAGTACTTC.

This clonotype was counted a few times. This chain uses TRBV18 with TRBJ1-4; D is ambiguous. V lost 3 bases and J lost 0, with 11 bases in between. CDR1 is KGHSH, CDR2 LQKENI, per germline. This CDR3 has 16 amino acids. In DNA, the CDR3 is TGTGCCAGCTCACCGTACAAGGAGGCAACTAATGAAAAACTGTTTTTT. This gives the protein CASSPYKEATNEKLFF.

In this sample, this clonotype turned up many times. The gene calls are TRBV5-6 and TRBJ2-3; perhaps D is TRBD1 or TRBD2 (5 bases each). Germline loops: CDR1 SGHDT, CDR2 YYEEEE. V was pared by 4 bases and J by 6 bases, with 24 bases between. CDR3 length equals 17 residues. The CDR3: CASSDPIRDGPTDTQYF. The CDR3 bases are TGTGCCAGCAGCGACCCAATCCGGGACGGACCTACTGATACGCAGTATTTT.

This chain links TRBV9 with TRBJ1-2; D gene ambiguous. CDR1 and CDR2 (germline): SGDLS, YYNGEE. Deletions cut 2 bases from V and 0 bases from J, with 8 bases between. There are 14 residues in the CDR3. The CDR3 DNA reads TGTGCCAGCAGCGTCGCAGGACCTAACTATGGCTACACCTTC. Its translation is CASSVAGPNYGYTF.

This clonotype occurred many times. The chain is built from TRBV3-1 and TRBJ1-1; the D gene is possibly TRBD1 (6 bases). The V and J ends lost 0 bases and 5 bases respectively, with 13 bases between them. The CDR3 is made up of 15 amino acids. In germline, CDR1 is LGHDT, CDR2 YNNKEL (reference sequence). This CDR3 is CASSQERRRGTEAFF. CDR3 sequence (DNA): TGTGCCAGCAGCCAAGAGCGTCGGAGGGGGACTGAAGCTTTCTTT. Together with reference TRBV3-1 and TRBJ1-1, the CDR3 gives the full variable domain: DTAVSQTPKYLVTQMGNDKSIKCEQNLGHDTMYWYKQDSKKFLKIMFSYNNKELIINETVPNRFSPKSPDKAHLNLHINSLELGDSAVYFCASSQERRRGTEAFFGQGTRLTVV.

The rearrangement uses TRBV11-2 and TRBJ1-1, with D maybe TRBD1 (5 bases). Per germline, CDR1 SGHAT and CDR2 FQNNGV. V was shortened by 2 bases and J by 7 bases, with 11 bases between the two germline ends. The CDR3 is 13 amino acids. The CDR3 loop is CASSLSSDSEAFF. The CDR3 bases are TGTGCCAGCAGCTTAAGTTCCGACAGTGAAGCTTTCTTT.

This clonotype has at least ten counts. The chain uses TRBV12-3 or TRBV12-4 and TRBJ1-5; TRBD1 agrees at 9 bases. Trimming at V came to 5 bases and at J to 7 bases, leaving 9 bases not matched to a gene. This CDR3 is built from 15 residues. The CDR3: CASSLRDRDLQPQHF. For the CDR3, the DNA is TGTGCCAGCAGTCTCCGGGACAGGGACTTGCAGCCCCAGCATTTT.

This clonotype has more than one count but fewer than ten. This chain uses TRBV28 with TRBJ2-2, with D tentatively TRBD2 (6 bases). The germline gives CDR1 MDHEN, CDR2 SYDVKM. V lost 4 bases and J lost 1, with 13 bases in between. The CDR3 length is 16 residues. The CDR3 spells CASSSGPGLNTGELFF. CDR3 sequence (DNA): TGTGCCAGCAGTTCCGGTCCGGGACTGAACACCGGGGAGCTGTTTTTT.

The chain links TRBV5-4 to TRBJ2-2; either TRBD1 or TRBD2 may supply D (5 bases each). The germline V gene encodes CDR1 SGHNT and CDR2 YYREEE (reference sequence). This CDR3 spans 16 amino acids. V dropped 0 bases and J dropped 0 bases, with 9 bases sitting between them. The CDR3 reads CASSLARGPNTGELFF. Written as DNA, the CDR3 is TGTGCCAGCAGCTTGGCAAGGGGACCGAACACCGGGGAGCTGTTTTTT.

This clonotype has ten or more counts. V is TRBV5-1 and J is TRBJ2-6, with 7 bases identical to TRBD1. Trimming removed 2 bases from V and 1 base from J; junction bases left unmatched: 6. Germline assignment: CDR1 SGHRS and CDR2 YFSETQ. CDR3 length: 17 residues. CDR3 in amino acids: CASSLGTVNSGANVLTF. CDR3 nucleotides: TGCGCCAGCAGCTTAGGGACAGTGAATTCTGGGGCCAACGTCCTGACTTTC.

V usage is TRBV5-1 and J usage is TRBJ1-2; no firm D call. The germline gives CDR1 SGHRS, CDR2 YFSETQ. Trimming left V 0 bases short and J 1 base short, with 7 bases between. The CDR3 runs 14 residues. CDR3: CASSLEGYNYGYTF. Written as DNA, the CDR3 is TGCGCCAGCAGCTTGGAAGGGTATAACTATGGCTACACCTTC.

This clonotype was picked up a small number of times. The chain recombines TRBV18 with TRBJ2-2; D not resolved. Between the trimmed V and J ends, which lost 5 bases and 0 bases, there was a span of 13 bases. The germline V gene encodes CDR1 KGHSH and CDR2 LQKENI. This CDR3 comprises 16 residues. This CDR3 reads CASSEQYLANTGELFF. CDR3 nucleotide sequence: TGTGCCAGCTCAGAACAGTACCTCGCGAACACCGGGGAGCTGTTTTTT.

This clonotype was observed many times. The genes are TRBV20-1 and TRBJ2-5; perhaps TRBD1 as D (6 bases). Trimming removed 5 bases at V and 0 bases at J, with 16 bases between. CDR1 and CDR2 (germline): DFQATT, SNEGSKA (reference sequence). The CDR3 consists of 15 residues. This CDR3 is CSAWGLRGHQETQYF. CDR3 nucleotides: TGCAGTGCTTGGGGGCTGAGGGGACACCAAGAGACCCAGTACTTC.

This clonotype was recorded at least ten times. The chain joins TRBV3-1 to TRBJ2-5; D uncertain. Germline assignment: CDR1 LGHDT and CDR2 YNNKEL (reference sequence). This CDR3 is 11 amino acids long. Deletions cut 6 bases from V and 7 bases from J, with 9 bases between. CDR3 bases: TGTGCCAGCAGGGAAAGAGGGACCCAGTACTTC. Translated: CASRERGTQYF.

This clonotype was seen ten or more times. The V call is TRBV6-5, the J call TRBJ2-3; the match to TRBD2 covers 11 bases. Trimming at V came to 0 bases and at J to 6 bases, leaving 8 bases not matched to a gene. In germline, CDR1 is MNHEY, CDR2 SVGAGI. The CDR3 spans 17 residues. In DNA form, the CDR3 reads TGTGCCAGCAGTTACTCGATTCACCTAGCGGGGGGCGATACGCAGTATTTT. Its protein product is CASSYSIHLAGGDTQYF.

This clonotype was seen repeatedly, ten times or more. This chain joins TRBV5-1 and TRBJ1-2, with a tentative D call TRBD1 (5 bases). The ends were cut back, 0 bases at V and 6 bases at J, with 15 bases in the middle. Germline V gene lookup returns CDR1 SGHRS and CDR2 YFSETQ. This CDR3 spans 15 amino acids. CDR3 DNA sequence: TGCGCCAGCAGCTTGGAATCCGCAGGGAGAGATGGCTACACCTTC. Encoded protein: CASSLESAGRDGYTF.

This clonotype was observed many times. The chain combines TRBV27 with TRBJ2-7; the match to TRBD1 covers 9 bases. This CDR3 contains 17 residues. With 6 bases clipped from V and 2 bases from J, the junction kept 14 bases outside the gene matches. CDR1 MNHEY and CDR2 SMNVEV come from the germline V gene (reference sequence). CDR3 bases: TGTGCCAGCAGCCCGAGTATCCCGGGACAGGGAGCCTACGAGCAGTACTTC. This sequence encodes CASSPSIPGQGAYEQYF.

The table lists this clonotype with many counts. The CDR3 loop is CSARRGLAYEQYF. The CDR3 DNA reads as TGCAGTGCCCGTCGGGGACTAGCCTACGAGCAGTACTTC. J is TRBJ2-7 and V is TRBV20-1; 8 positions agree with TRBD2. This CDR3 is built from 13 residues. Germline CDR1 reads DFQATT; CDR2 reads SNEGSKA (reference sequence). V dropped 6 bases and J dropped 2; count of bases not matched to a gene: 6.

This clonotype was counted ten times or more. This rearrangement joins TRBV5-1 to TRBJ2-2; 8 bases agree with TRBD1. V lost 0 bases and J lost 7; bases outside the gene matches: 5. The CDR3 loop spans 15 amino acids. The V gene's germline CDR1 is SGHRS and CDR2 YFSETQ. The CDR3 here is CASSLGDRTYGELFF. For the CDR3, the DNA is TGCGCCAGCAGCTTGGGGGACAGGACTTACGGGGAGCTGTTTTTT. The whole variable domain, filled in from reference TRBV5-1 and TRBJ2-2, reads KAGVTQTPRYLIKTRGQQVTLSCSPISGHRSVSWYQQTPGQGLQFLFEYFSETQRNKGNFPGRFSGRQFSNSRSEMNVSTLELGDSALYLCASSLGDRTYGELFFGEGSRLTVL.